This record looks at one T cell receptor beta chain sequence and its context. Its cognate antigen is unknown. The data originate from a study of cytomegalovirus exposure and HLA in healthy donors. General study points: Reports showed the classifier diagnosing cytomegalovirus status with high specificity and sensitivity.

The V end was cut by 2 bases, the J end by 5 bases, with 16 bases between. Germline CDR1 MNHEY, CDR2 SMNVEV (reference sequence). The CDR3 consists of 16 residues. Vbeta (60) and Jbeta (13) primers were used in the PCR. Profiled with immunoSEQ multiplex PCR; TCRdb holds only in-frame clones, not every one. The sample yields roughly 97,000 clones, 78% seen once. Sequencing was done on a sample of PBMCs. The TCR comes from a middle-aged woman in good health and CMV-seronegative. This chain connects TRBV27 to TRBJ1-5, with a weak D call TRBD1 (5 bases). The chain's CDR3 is CASSLNFRGSDQPQHF. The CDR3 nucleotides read TGTGCCAGCAGTTTAAATTTTAGGGGTTCGGATCAGCCCCAGCATTTT.